Listed here are 27 T cell receptor beta chains from one sample, sequenced in a study of T cells of healthy individuals. TCRdb fed the 5' RACE reads into MiXCR, producing one record per CDR3 protein. Among some 100,000 distinct CDR3 sequences, under 20% were seen once, and the ten largest hold over 5%. The receptor set was obtained from a human donor in good health.

This chain joins TRBV20-1 and TRBJ2-3; TRBD2 matches 8 bases. The ends lost 5 bases at V and 1 base at J; junction bases unmatched: 14. CDR3 length equals 17 residues. CDR1 is DFQATT, CDR2 SNEGSKA, per germline (reference sequence). DNA of the CDR3: TGCAGTGCTTCCGGGACTAGGGAGAGTAGTGGCACAGATACGCAGTATTTT. It translates to CSASGTRESSGTDTQYF.

This clonotype showed up just a few times. The genes are TRBV29-1 and TRBJ1-5, with 9 nucleotides matching TRBD1. The CDR3 length is 14 residues. With V trimmed by 5 bases and J by 4 bases, 6 bases remained unmatched. The germline gives CDR1 SQVTM, CDR2 ANQGSEA. The CDR3 DNA follows: TGCAGCGTTCAAACAGGGGGCGGGAATCAGCCCCAGCATTTT. Translating it yields CSVQTGGGNQPQHF.

This clonotype came up a few times. V and J are TRBV6-2 or TRBV6-3 and TRBJ2-7; no clear D. CDR1 is MNHEY, CDR2 SVGEGT, per germline. V was shortened by 8 bases and J by 3 bases, with 14 bases between the two germline ends. The CDR3 is made up of 13 amino acids. The DNA for the CDR3 is TGTGCCAGCCTTCCCTTGAAGGTCTACGAGCAGTACTTC. It encodes CASLPLKVYEQYF.

The V gene is TRBV7-2, the J gene TRBJ2-3, with D tentatively TRBD1 (6 bases). The V end lost 5 bases, the J end lost 2 bases, and 11 bases lay between the germline ends. Germline loops: CDR1 SGHTA, CDR2 FQGNSA. The CDR3 is 14 amino acids. In DNA, the CDR3 is TGTGCCAGCAGCCGCGACAGGCACACAGATACGCAGTATTTT. Encoded protein: CASSRDRHTDTQYF.

The V call is TRBV29-1, the J call TRBJ2-7; TRBD1 or TRBD2 may be the D gene (5 bases each). The germline V and J ends were trimmed by 5 bases and 5 bases, with 10 bases remaining between them. The germline V gene has CDR1 SQVTM and CDR2 ANQGSEA. The CDR3 extends over 11 amino acids. The CDR3 loop is CSVYRGHEQYF. CDR3 coding DNA: TGCAGCGTTTACCGGGGCCACGAGCAGTACTTC.

The gene calls are TRBV6-2 or TRBV6-3 and TRBJ2-7; 11 bases fit TRBD2. The J segment lost 5 bases and the V segment lost 8 bases, leaving 8 bases of the junction unmatched. CDR1 MNHEY and CDR2 SVGEGT come from the germline V gene. The CDR3 length is 14 residues. Written as DNA, the CDR3 is TGTGCCAGCGGGAGACTAGCGGGGTTACACGAGCAGTACTTC. Translating it yields CASGRLAGLHEQYF.

This clonotype was seen repeatedly, ten times or more. This rearrangement joins TRBV7-9 to TRBJ2-2; a possible D gene is TRBD1 (6 bases). Trimming stripped 5 bases from V and 6 bases from J, with 16 bases between. The CDR3 covers 15 residues. CDR1 and CDR2 (germline): SEHNR, FQNEAQ (reference sequence). CDR3 region: CASSAPQYRAGELFF. Here the CDR3 DNA reads TGTGCCAGCAGCGCGCCTCAATACAGGGCCGGGGAGCTGTTTTTT.

The chain recombines TRBV5-1 with TRBJ2-5; D remains unclear. The ends were cut back, 4 bases at V and 5 bases at J, with 15 bases in the middle. The CDR3 extends over 14 amino acids. CDR1 is SGHRS and CDR2 is YFSETQ in the germline V gene. CDR3 coding DNA: TGCGCCAGCAGCGGAGATCTAGGATCGGAGACCCAGTACTTC. Protein: CASSGDLGSETQYF.

The chain couples TRBV25-1 to TRBJ2-7; TRBD2 agrees at 9 bases. The germline V gene encodes CDR1 MGHDK and CDR2 SYGVNS. V shed 4 bases, J shed 2 bases, and the junction held 9 bases outside the gene matches. CDR3 length equals 16 residues. The CDR3 loop is CASSVSKAGGTYEQYF. CDR3 sequence (DNA): TGTGCCAGCAGTGTCTCCAAGGCGGGGGGGACCTACGAGCAGTACTTC.

This clonotype has more than one count but fewer than ten. This sequence joins TRBV7-2 and TRBJ2-7; D is undetermined. Germline lookup yields CDR1 SGHTA and CDR2 FQGNSA. V lost 4 bases and J 2 bases, leaving 3 bases between the germline ends. The CDR3 consists of 11 residues. This chain's CDR3 is CASSSTYEQYF. The CDR3 DNA reads as TGTGCCAGCAGCTCAACCTACGAGCAGTACTTC.

This clonotype was observed at least ten times. This chain connects TRBV6-4 to TRBJ2-3; 11 bases line up with TRBD2. The V gene's germline CDR1 is MRHNA and CDR2 SNTAGT. The J segment lost 0 bases and the V segment lost 4 bases, leaving 6 bases of the junction unmatched. The CDR3 loop spans 17 amino acids. The CDR3 DNA follows: TGTGCCAGCAGTGCCGGGACTAGCGGCTCTAGCACAGATACGCAGTATTTT. Translation: CASSAGTSGSSTDTQYF.

The chain has TRBV20-1 and TRBJ1-1; no clear D gene. Deletions cut 5 bases from V and 0 bases from J, with 19 bases between. CDR1 and CDR2 from the germline V gene are DFQATT and SNEGSKA (reference sequence). This CDR3 has 16 residues. CDR3 in DNA: TGCAGTGCTTCCCCGTATCACACAGATCTGAACACTGAAGCTTTCTTT. Amino acids: CSASPYHTDLNTEAFF.

V is TRBV18 and J is TRBJ2-1; tentatively, D is TRBD2 (6 bases). The V and J ends lost 1 base and 6 bases respectively, with 7 bases between them. This CDR3 has 13 residues. Germline CDR1 KGHSH, CDR2 LQKENI. CDR3 sequence reads: CASSPQGGNEQFF. In nucleotides, the CDR3 is TGTGCCAGCTCACCACAGGGAGGCAATGAGCAGTTCTTC.

This clonotype was counted a few times. A junction end diverges from the germline sequence, so it may reflect a read error. This chain links TRBV7-7 with TRBJ2-2, with 7 positions matching TRBD2. The CDR3 runs 17 residues. Germline CDR1 and CDR2: SSHAT and FNYEAQ (reference sequence). CDR3 sequence (DNA): TGTGCTAGCAGCTCCAAGGCCAGCGGGACGCTGACCGGGGAGCTGTTTTTT. It codes for CASSSKASGTLTGELFF.

V usage is TRBV7-2 and J usage is TRBJ2-2; D not certain. There are 15 residues in the CDR3. CDR1 is SGHTA, CDR2 FQGNSA, per germline. V lost 5 bases and J 1 base, leaving 11 bases between the germline ends. CDR3 region: CASSLKPRNTGELFF. CDR3 nucleotide sequence: TGTGCCAGCAGCCTAAAGCCCAGGAACACCGGGGAGCTGTTTTTT.

This clonotype has at least ten counts. The rearrangement joins TRBV12-3 or TRBV12-4 to TRBJ1-4; D uncertain. This CDR3 comprises 14 residues. Trimming took 0 bases from V and 8 from J, leaving 10 bases between them. The CDR3 nucleotides read TGTGCCAGCAGTTTAGCGCGGTATGGGGAAAAACTGTTTTTT. It translates to CASSLARYGEKLFF.

V is TRBV11-2 and J is TRBJ2-7, with a weak D call TRBD2 (6 bases). V was shortened by 1 base and J by 4 bases, with 11 bases between the two germline ends. CDR1 is SGHAT, CDR2 FQNNGV, per germline. The CDR3 is 14 residues long. CDR3 sequence: CASSLAPDYYEQYF. CDR3 nucleotide sequence: TGTGCCAGCAGCTTAGCTCCGGACTATTACGAGCAGTACTTC.

This clonotype was observed a few times. The rearrangement links TRBV18 to TRBJ1-1; 8 bases map to TRBD1. Germline lookup yields CDR1 KGHSH and CDR2 LQKENI. CDR3 length equals 14 residues. V was pared by 6 bases and J by 4 bases, with 7 bases of the junction left unmatched. The CDR3 loop is CASSEDREVTEAFF. The CDR3, as DNA: TGTGCCAGCTCGGAGGACAGGGAGGTCACTGAAGCTTTCTTT.

This sequence joins TRBV7-9 and TRBJ1-2; D gene ambiguous. The CDR3 extends over 12 amino acids. Germline V gives CDR1 SEHNR, CDR2 FQNEAQ (reference sequence). V was shortened by 2 bases and J by 7 bases, with 8 bases between the two germline ends. DNA of the CDR3: TGTGCCAGCAGCTTATCTGAAGTTGGCTACACCTTC. It yields the protein CASSLSEVGYTF.

In its sample, this clonotype was seen many times. The chain uses TRBV5-1 and TRBJ2-3; the D is unclear. The CDR3 runs to 15 residues. The V gene's germline CDR1 is SGHRS and CDR2 YFSETQ. V was pared by 2 bases and J by 2 bases, with 12 bases between. In nucleotides, the CDR3 is TGCGCCAGCAGCTTCCACCCTATCCCCACAGATACGCAGTATTTT. This translates into CASSFHPIPTDTQYF.

This clonotype was seen ten or more times. The V call is TRBV2, the J call TRBJ1-1, with TRBD1 as a possible D gene (5 bases). The length of the CDR3 is 13 residues. Trimming stripped 4 bases from V and 7 bases from J, with 13 bases between. The germline V gene encodes CDR1 SNHLY and CDR2 FYNNEI. DNA for the CDR3: TGTGCCAGCAGTGCTATCGGGGCCTTTGAAGCTTTCTTT. It codes for CASSAIGAFEAFF.

Ten or more counts support this clonotype. The J gene is TRBJ2-3, the V gene TRBV5-1; D is ambiguous. V was cut by 0 bases and J by 1 base, with 6 bases left in between. Germline CDR1 SGHRS, CDR2 YFSETQ. This CDR3 contains 14 residues. CDR3 sequence (DNA): TGCGCCAGCAGCTTGGATCCGGGCACAGATACGCAGTATTTT. Translating it yields CASSLDPGTDTQYF.

This clonotype came up a few times. The rearrangement uses TRBV6-2 or TRBV6-3 and TRBJ1-1, with 8 bases identical to TRBD1. This CDR3 is built from 14 residues. In germline, CDR1 is MNHEY, CDR2 SVGEGT. V gave up 6 bases and J gave up 6 bases; unmatched junction bases: 9. The CDR3 here is CASRKGQGGPEAFF. For the CDR3, the DNA is TGTGCCAGCAGGAAAGGACAGGGCGGACCTGAAGCTTTCTTT.

The chain carries TRBV7-2 and TRBJ2-3, with 13 bases lining up with TRBD2. V gave up 3 bases and J gave up 5 bases; unmatched junction bases: 8. CDR3 length: 17 residues. From germline, CDR1 is SGHTA and CDR2 FQGNSA. CDR3 in DNA: TGTGCCAGCAGCTTCGGACTAGCGGGAGTAGTTGGAGATACGCAGTATTTT. Protein: CASSFGLAGVVGDTQYF.

This clonotype was observed a few times. This chain links TRBV4-1 with TRBJ2-7; D is undetermined. Germline CDR1 MGHRA, CDR2 YSYEKL. V lost 0 bases and J lost 7, with 7 bases in between. This CDR3 region has 12 residues. CDR3 sequence: CASSQDRGEQYF. The CDR3 DNA is TGCGCCAGCAGCCAAGACCGTGGGGAGCAGTACTTC.

The rearrangement uses TRBV7-9 and TRBJ2-4, with 8 nucleotides matching TRBD1. The CDR3 length is 16 residues. V lost 5 bases to trimming and J lost 5 bases; unmatched junction nucleotides: 11. CDR1 is SEHNR and CDR2 is FQNEAQ in the germline V gene (reference sequence). CDR3 protein: CASSLIPPTGENIQYF. For the CDR3, the DNA is TGTGCCAGCAGCCTAATCCCTCCGACAGGGGAAAACATTCAGTACTTC. Complete variable domain (other parts from reference TRBV7-9 and TRBJ2-4): DTGVSQNPRHKITKRGQNVTFRCDPISEHNRLYWYRQTLGQGPEFLTYFQNEAQLEKSRLLSDRFSAERPKGSFSTLEIQRTEQGDSAMYLCASSLIPPTGENIQYFGAGTRLSVL.

The chain couples TRBV6-2 or TRBV6-3 to TRBJ1-1; D gene unclear. V was clipped by 6 bases and J by 8 bases, with 13 bases between them. Looked up from germline, CDR1 is MNHEY and CDR2 is SVGEGT. This CDR3 contains 12 residues. CDR3 amino acids: CASSQGYLEAFF. The CDR3 nucleotides are TGTGCCAGCAGCCAAGGGTACCTAGAAGCTTTCTTT.